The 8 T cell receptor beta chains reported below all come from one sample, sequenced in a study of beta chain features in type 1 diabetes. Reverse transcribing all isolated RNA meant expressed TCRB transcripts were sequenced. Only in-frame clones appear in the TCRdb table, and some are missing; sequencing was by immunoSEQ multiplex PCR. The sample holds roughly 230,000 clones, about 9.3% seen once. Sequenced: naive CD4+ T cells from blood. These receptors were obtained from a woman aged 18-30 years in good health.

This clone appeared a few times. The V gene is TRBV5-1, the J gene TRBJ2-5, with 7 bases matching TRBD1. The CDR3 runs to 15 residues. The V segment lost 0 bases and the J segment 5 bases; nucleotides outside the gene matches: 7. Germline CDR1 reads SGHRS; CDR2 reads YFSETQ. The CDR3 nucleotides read TGCGCCAGCAGCTTGGGGGGCACAGGGGAGGAGACCCAGTACTTC. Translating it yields CASSLGGTGEETQYF. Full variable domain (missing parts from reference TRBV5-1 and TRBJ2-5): KAGVTQTPRYLIKTRGQQVTLSCSPISGHRSVSWYQQTPGQGLQFLFEYFSETQRNKGNFPGRFSGRQFSNSRSEMNVSTLELGDSALYLCASSLGGTGEETQYFGPGTRLLVL.

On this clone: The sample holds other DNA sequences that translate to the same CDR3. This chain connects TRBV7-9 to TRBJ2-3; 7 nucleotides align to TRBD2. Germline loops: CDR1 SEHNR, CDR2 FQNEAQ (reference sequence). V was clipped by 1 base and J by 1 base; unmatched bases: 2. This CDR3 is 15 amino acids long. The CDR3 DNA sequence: TGTGCCAGCAGCTTAGGCGGGGGACGCACAGATACGCAGTATTTT. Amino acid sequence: CASSLGGGRTDTQYF.

The CDR3 region is CASSHRGVQPQHF. As DNA, the CDR3 is TGTGCCAGCAGTCATCGGGGGGTCCAGCCCCAGCATTTT. The rearrangement joins TRBV6-5 to TRBJ1-5, with D possibly being TRBD1 (5 bases). V gave up 5 bases and J gave up 7 bases, with 12 bases separating them. Germline assignment: CDR1 MNHEY and CDR2 SVGAGI. This CDR3 region has 13 residues.

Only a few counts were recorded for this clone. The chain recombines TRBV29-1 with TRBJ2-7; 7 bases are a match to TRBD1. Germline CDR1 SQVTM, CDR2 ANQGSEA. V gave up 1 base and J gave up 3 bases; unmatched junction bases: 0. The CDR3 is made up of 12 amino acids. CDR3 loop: CSVEGQGYEQYF. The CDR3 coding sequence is TGCAGCGTTGAAGGACAGGGCTACGAGCAGTACTTC.

The CDR3 region is CASSLGTSGEYEQYF. CDR3 sequence (DNA): TGCGCCAGCAGCCTGGGGACTAGCGGGGAATACGAGCAGTACTTC. The gene calls are TRBV5-1 and TRBJ2-7; 13 bases match TRBD2. This CDR3 region has 15 residues. Germline V CDR1 and CDR2: SGHRS, YFSETQ. The trim removed 4 bases at V and 4 bases at J, leaving 5 bases unmatched.

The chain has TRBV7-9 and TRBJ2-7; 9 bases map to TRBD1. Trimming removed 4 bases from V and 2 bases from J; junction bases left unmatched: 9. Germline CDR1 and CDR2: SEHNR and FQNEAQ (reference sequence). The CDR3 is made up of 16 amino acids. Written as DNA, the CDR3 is TGTGCCAGCAGCTCAGTTGACAGGGGGAAAACCTACGAGCAGTACTTC. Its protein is CASSSVDRGKTYEQYF.

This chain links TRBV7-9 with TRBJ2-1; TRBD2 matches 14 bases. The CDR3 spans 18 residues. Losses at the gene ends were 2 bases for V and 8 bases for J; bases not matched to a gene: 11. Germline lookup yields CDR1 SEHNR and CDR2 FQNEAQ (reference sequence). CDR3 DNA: TGTGCCAGCAGCTTAACAGGACTAGCGGGGGGCAGGAGCGATGAGCAGTTCTTC. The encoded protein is CASSLTGLAGGRSDEQFF.

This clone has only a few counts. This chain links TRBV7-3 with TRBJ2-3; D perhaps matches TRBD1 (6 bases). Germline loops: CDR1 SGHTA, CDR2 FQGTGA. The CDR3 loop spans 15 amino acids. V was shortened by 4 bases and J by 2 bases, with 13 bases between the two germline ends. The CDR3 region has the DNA TGTGCCAGCAGCTCTGACAGGAGGAACACAGATACGCAGTATTTT. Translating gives CASSSDRRNTDTQYF.